This T cell receptor beta chain emerged from a study of blood T cell repertoires in COVID-19. Across the study: The origin of the acute and convalescent COVID-19 samples was the United States, Italy and Spain.

Germline values: CDR1 SQVTM, CDR2 ANQGSEA. V was clipped by 6 bases and J by 2 bases, with 14 bases between them. The CDR3 is 13 residues long. Cohorts were assigned according to the clinical history that participants reported. In the original processing: Cell counts per sample came from amplifying reference gene primers. Clones were sequenced by immunoSEQ multiplex PCR, and TCRdb holds only the in-frame ones, with some missing. V and J calls and clone size are as listed in that table; D and trimming were resolved from the DNA. The repertoire includes about 320,000 clones, 85% of them detected once, and under 2% sits in the top ten.

The specimen was PBMCs or T cells enriched from blood (not recorded which). The source is a woman aged 25 to 45 who had been exposed to COVID-19. The chain combines TRBV29-1 with TRBJ2-7; TRBD2 is a possible D gene (6 bases). The CDR3: CSVVSGDPYEQYF. The CDR3 coding sequence is TGCAGCGTCGTTAGCGGAGACCCCTACGAGCAGTACTTC.